Below, 16 T cell receptor beta chains from the same sample are listed, as sequenced in a study of CXCR4 blockade with PD-1 therapy in pancreatic cancer. The protocol was immunoSEQ multiplex PCR, while the TCRdb copy is restricted to in-frame clones and leaves out a portion. The sample yields roughly 15,000 clones, around three quarters seen once. Input material: tumor tissue. The receptors derive from a human donor with pancreatic ductal adenocarcinoma.

A few counts support this clone. The V call is TRBV6-8, the J call TRBJ2-3; 9 nucleotides line up with TRBD2. V was clipped by 2 bases and J by 4 bases; unmatched bases: 4. CDR3 length: 15 residues. CDR1 and CDR2 (germline): MNHGY, SAAAGT. CDR3 residues: CASSYVSGSADTQYF. CDR3 bases: TGTGCCAGCAGTTACGTTAGCGGGAGCGCAGATACGCAGTATTTT.

The genes are TRBV19 and TRBJ2-1; 9 nucleotides align to TRBD2. CDR1 LNHDA and CDR2 SQIVND come from the germline V gene (reference sequence). The CDR3 is made up of 13 amino acids. V dropped 6 bases and J dropped 10; count of bases not matched to a gene: 7. In nucleotides, the CDR3 is TGTGCCAGTAGCCCAGGACTAGCGAACGAGCAGTTCTTC. Its protein is CASSPGLANEQFF.

The chain recombines TRBV6-8 with TRBJ2-5; D is uncertain. The CDR3 runs 18 residues. Trimming stripped 5 bases from V and 3 bases from J, with 25 bases between. The germline gives CDR1 MNHGY, CDR2 SAAAGT. CDR3 loop: CASSHPDPGRRLKETQYF. DNA of the CDR3: TGTGCCAGCAGTCACCCCGATCCTGGAAGGCGGCTGAAAGAGACCCAGTACTTC.

The chain couples TRBV30 to TRBJ1-3; D ambiguous. There are 13 residues in the CDR3. V was clipped by 0 bases and J by 2 bases, with 5 bases between them. Germline V gives CDR1 GTSNPN, CDR2 SVGIG (reference sequence). DNA of the CDR3: TGTGCCTGGAGTGTGCCTCCTGGAAACACCATATATTTT. Translating gives CAWSVPPGNTIYF.

This rearrangement joins TRBV18 to TRBJ2-3, with D unresolved. The length of the CDR3 is 14 residues. Looked up from germline, CDR1 is KGHSH and CDR2 is LQKENI. Deletions cut 5 bases from V and 4 bases from J, with 13 bases between. The CDR3 loop is CASSTSQAADTQYF. CDR3 DNA: TGTGCCAGCTCAACCTCGCAGGCCGCAGATACGCAGTATTTT.

The chain recombines TRBV15 with TRBJ2-1, with 10 bases aligning to TRBD2. Germline V gene sequence: CDR1 LNHNV, CDR2 YYDKDF (reference sequence). This CDR3 is built from 16 residues. J was trimmed by 7 bases and V by 0 bases; bases with no gene match: 6. The DNA of the CDR3 is TGTGCCACCAGCAGAGAAGCGGGAGGGATTCTGAATGAGCAGTTCTTC. Translating it yields CATSREAGGILNEQFF.

The V and J genes are TRBV9 and TRBJ2-7, with TRBD1 identical over 8 bases. J lost 2 bases, V lost 0 bases, and 4 bases had no gene match. CDR3 length: 15 amino acids. Germline V lookup: CDR1 SGDLS, CDR2 YYNGEE. The CDR3 loop reads CASSVGTGSTYEQYF. The CDR3 coding sequence is TGTGCCAGCAGCGTAGGGACAGGGAGTACCTACGAGCAGTACTTC.

The V gene is TRBV28, the J gene TRBJ2-1, with 12 bases that match TRBD2. V trimming: 6 bases; J trimming: 6 bases; junction bases outside the gene matches: 6. This CDR3 contains 15 residues. The germline CDR1 and CDR2 sequences are MDHEN and SYDVKM. The CDR3 is CASSRTSGRPNEQFF. The CDR3 coding sequence is TGTGCCAGCAGCCGTACTAGCGGGAGGCCCAATGAGCAGTTCTTC. Using reference TRBV28 and TRBJ2-1 for the parts outside the CDR3, the full variable domain is DVKVTQSSRYLVKRTGEKVFLECVQDMDHENMFWYRQDPGLGLRLIYFSYDVKMKEKGDIPEGYSVSREKKERFSLILESASTNQTSMYLCASSRTSGRPNEQFFGPGTRLTVL.

This clone was counted once. The chain combines TRBV19 with TRBJ1-1, with D tentatively TRBD1 (6 bases). The germline CDR1 and CDR2 sequences are LNHDA and SQIVND (reference sequence). The CDR3 extends over 15 amino acids. V lost 1 base and J 5 bases, leaving 14 bases between the germline ends. The CDR3: CASSIGGGARTEAFF. DNA of the CDR3: TGTGCCAGTAGTATAGGAGGGGGGGCGAGGACTGAAGCTTTCTTT.

The chain employs TRBV19 and TRBJ2-7, with a tentative D call TRBD2 (5 bases). Germline lookup yields CDR1 LNHDA and CDR2 SQIVND (reference sequence). The CDR3 extends over 16 amino acids. Trimming took off 5 bases at V and 2 bases at J, with 19 bases between the two ends. CDR3 bases: TGTGCCAGTAGTCCCCTACGAGGGTCAAAGGCCTACGAGCAGTACTTC. It translates to CASSPLRGSKAYEQYF.

The chain recombines TRBV9 with TRBJ2-7; TRBD1 matches 7 bases. This CDR3 has 13 residues. Germline CDR1 and CDR2: SGDLS and YYNGEE. The ends lost 3 bases at V and 7 bases at J; junction bases unmatched: 7. The CDR3 DNA follows: TGTGCCAGCAGCGCGACAGGGATTGGGGAGCAGTACTTC. Amino acid sequence: CASSATGIGEQYF. The variable domain in full, with the rest retrieved from reference TRBV9 and TRBJ2-7, is DSGVTQTPKHLITATGQRVTLRCSPRSGDLSVYWYQQSLDQGLQFLIQYYNGEERAKGNILERFSAQQFPDLHSELNLSSLELGDSALYFCASSATGIGEQYFGPGTRLTVT.

This rearrangement joins TRBV14 to TRBJ2-2; perhaps TRBD2 as D (5 bases). This CDR3 is built from 14 residues. Trimming shortened V by 0 bases and J by 6 bases, and 8 bases separated the two germline ends. Germline V gene lookup returns CDR1 SGHDN and CDR2 FVKESK. CDR3 sequence: CASSQELGAGELFF. DNA for the CDR3: TGTGCCAGCAGCCAAGAGTTGGGAGCCGGGGAGCTGTTTTTT.

V and J are TRBV29-1 and TRBJ1-1; D gene unclear. The V end was cut by 3 bases, the J end by 6 bases, with 17 bases between. Germline V lookup: CDR1 SQVTM, CDR2 ANQGSEA. This CDR3 comprises 14 residues. CDR3 DNA: TGCAGCGTTGAGGCCGGGCGGAACGGCGCTGAAGCTTTCTTT. Translating gives CSVEAGRNGAEAFF. Complete variable domain (other parts from reference TRBV29-1 and TRBJ1-1): SAVISQKPSRDICQRGTSLTIQCQVDSQVTMMFWYRQQPGQSLTLIATANQGSEATYESGFVIDKFPISRPNLTFSTLTVSNMSPEDSSIYLCSVEAGRNGAEAFFGQGTRLTVV.

The chain carries TRBV11-3 and TRBJ2-1; 12 bases line up with TRBD2. Per germline, CDR1 SGHNT and CDR2 YENEEA. The CDR3 sequence is 17 residues long. The V gene end was trimmed by 5 bases and the J gene end by 4 bases; junction bases not matched to a gene: 9. CDR3 region: CASSRTGTSGFYNEQFF. The CDR3 DNA sequence: TGTGCCAGCAGCCGTACCGGGACTAGCGGGTTTTACAATGAGCAGTTCTTC. The variable domain in full, completed from reference TRBV11-3 and TRBJ2-1, reads EAGVVQSPRYKIIEKKQPVAFWCNPISGHNTLYWYLQNLGQGPELLIRYENEEAVDDSQLPKDRFSAERLKGVDSTLKIQPAELGDSAVYLCASSRTGTSGFYNEQFFGPGTRLTVL.

The J gene is TRBJ2-3, the V gene TRBV28; 11 nucleotides agree with TRBD2. Germline-derived CDR1 and CDR2 are MDHEN and SYDVKM. V trimming: 5 bases; J trimming: 3 bases; junction bases outside the gene matches: 10. The CDR3 sequence is 17 residues long. The CDR3 loop reads CASSPPGLAAGTDTQYF. Written as DNA, the CDR3 is TGTGCCAGCAGTCCCCCGGGACTAGCGGCTGGTACAGATACGCAGTATTTT.

The chain is built from TRBV9 and TRBJ2-7, with unresolved D. The V gene lost 7 bases and the J gene lost 0 bases, with 14 bases spanning the gap. The CDR3 covers 14 residues. The germline CDR1 and CDR2 sequences are SGDLS and YYNGEE. In DNA form, the CDR3 reads TGTGCCAGCGCCCCCTCCGGCTACTCCTACGAGCAGTACTTC. This gives the protein CASAPSGYSYEQYF.